The 8 T cell receptor beta chains listed next were all sequenced from one sample in a study of cytomegalovirus exposure and HLA in healthy donors. PCR was performed using 60 Vbeta and 13 Jbeta primers. Generated by immunoSEQ multiplex PCR, the TCRdb table keeps only in-frame clones and is missing some. The sample has 130,000 or so clones, less than 80% seen once. Sequencing input: PBMCs. These receptors all stem from a man in his fifties or sixties in good health and CMV-seropositive.

This clone was seen only a few times. The J gene is TRBJ1-1, the V gene TRBV2; D possibly corresponds to TRBD1 (5 bases). Germline loops: CDR1 SNHLY, CDR2 FYNNEI. CDR3 length: 13 residues. Trimming removed 4 bases at V and 4 bases at J, with 10 bases between. CDR3 region: CASSARELTEAFF. CDR3 DNA sequence: TGTGCCAGCAGTGCCAGGGAACTCACTGAAGCTTTCTTT.

This chain uses TRBV18 with TRBJ2-1; D is possibly TRBD1 (6 bases). The V gene lost 3 bases and the J gene lost 2 bases, with 14 bases spanning the gap. Germline CDR1 KGHSH, CDR2 LQKENI. This CDR3 comprises 16 residues. CDR3 region: CASSPTTGITYNEQFF. The CDR3 DNA reads as TGTGCCAGCTCACCTACCACAGGGATTACCTACAATGAGCAGTTCTTC. Using reference TRBV18 and TRBJ2-1 for the parts outside the CDR3, the full variable domain is NAGVMQNPRHLVRRRGQEARLRCSPMKGHSHVYWYRQLPEEGLKFMVYLQKENIIDESGMPKERFSAEFPKEGPSILRIQQVVRGDSAAYFCASSPTTGITYNEQFFGPGTRLTVL.

This rearrangement joins TRBV5-5 to TRBJ2-1; 7 bases agree with TRBD1. J gave up 7 bases and V 3 bases, and 1 base lay outside the gene matches. CDR1 and CDR2 (germline): SGHKS, YYEKEE (reference sequence). The CDR3 runs 12 residues. The CDR3 bases are TGTGCCAGCAGCTACAGGGGTAATGAGCAGTTCTTC. This translates into CASSYRGNEQFF.

CDR3 loop: CASSKRDRGSGELFF. In DNA form, the CDR3 reads TGTGCCAGCAGCAAAAGGGACAGGGGATCTGGGGAGCTGTTTTTT. V gene TRBV5-8 combines with J gene TRBJ2-2; TRBD1 aligns across 10 bases. The CDR3 spans 15 residues. Germline V gene sequence: CDR1 SGHTS, CDR2 YDEGEE. Trimming took 4 bases from V and 8 from J; bases not matched to a gene: 8.

The CDR3 region has the DNA TGTGCCAGCAGACAGGACAGCTTCGGCGAGCAGTACTTC. It translates to CASRQDSFGEQYF. The rearrangement uses TRBV6-5 and TRBJ2-5; D possibly corresponds to TRBD1 (6 bases). The J call could be wrong; TRBJ2-7 is a better fit for the DNA end. The CDR3 is 13 amino acids. From germline, CDR1 is MNHEY and CDR2 SVGAGI.

This rearrangement joins TRBV7-8 to TRBJ2-7, with TRBD1 identical over 11 bases. This CDR3 comprises 14 residues. Germline V CDR1 and CDR2: SGHVS, FQNEAQ. With V trimmed by 2 bases and J by 7 bases, 4 bases remained unmatched. The CDR3 coding sequence is TGTGCCAGCAGCTTACAGGACAGGGGGCGGGAGCAGTACTTC. Protein product: CASSLQDRGREQYF. Full variable domain (outside the CDR3, taken from reference TRBV7-8 and TRBJ2-7): GAGVSQSPRYKVAKRGQDVALRCDPISGHVSLFWYQQALGQGPEFLTYFQNEAQLDKSGLPSDRFFAERPEGSVSTLKIQRTQQEDSAVYLCASSLQDRGREQYFGPGTRLTVT.

This chain uses TRBV11-1 with TRBJ1-1; 9 positions agree with TRBD1. The V gene's germline CDR1 is SGHAT and CDR2 FQDESV (reference sequence). The J segment lost 3 bases and the V segment lost 3 bases, leaving 5 bases of the junction unmatched. The CDR3 is made up of 15 amino acids. The CDR3 DNA is TGTGCCAGCAGCTTGGGGACAGGGAGGGACACTGAAGCTTTCTTT. Translating it yields CASSLGTGRDTEAFF.

The rearrangement joins TRBV6-6 to TRBJ1-5, with D unclear. The CDR3 spans 13 residues. Trimming removed 2 bases at V and 10 bases at J, with 12 bases between. Germline CDR1 and CDR2: MNHNY and SVGAGI (reference sequence). The CDR3 spells CASSYTVQHPQHF. The CDR3, as DNA: TGTGCCAGCAGTTACACAGTCCAGCACCCCCAGCATTTT.